These T cell receptor beta chains were read from a single sample in a study of cytomegalovirus exposure and HLA in healthy donors. Clones were read by immunoSEQ multiplex PCR, and TCRdb kept only the in-frame ones, dropping some. The data hold 200,000 to 250,000 clones, with 65% to 85% observed a single time. Source material: PBMCs. These receptor sequences come from a man between 25 and 39 years old in good health and CMV-seronegative. The CDR3 runs from the conserved cysteine through the conserved F or W. A D gene is named only where the DNA matches it firmly. Rows give clone size only sometimes, using once, few, many, or a class for an expanded clone.

v_call	clone_size	d_call	j_call	cdr3_aa	cdr3_nt
TRBV28	-	-	TRBJ1-1	CASRGLVLAFF	TGTGCCAGCAGGGGGCTAGTGTTAGCTTTCTTT
TRBV28	-	-	TRBJ2-7	CASTPGGPGKLF	TGTGCCAGCACCCCCGGAGGTCCCGGAAAATTGTTC
TRBV6-5	-	-	TRBJ1-6	CASRYTQGRDSPLHF	TGTGCCAGCAGGTACACACAGGGTCGAGATTCACCCCTCCACTTT
TRBV6-5	-	TRBD1	TRBJ2-1	CASSLGQGFNEQFF	TGTGCCAGCAGTCTGGGACAGGGGTTCAATGAGCAGTTCTTC
TRBV6-5	-	-	TRBJ2-7	CASSYSGSSYEQYF	TGTGCCAGCAGTTACAGCGGATCCTCCTACGAGCAGTACTTC
TRBV15	-	-	TRBJ2-5	CATSRGGEQETQYF	TGTGCCACCAGCAGAGGGGGGGAGCAAGAGACCCAGTACTTC
TRBV15	-	TRBD1	TRBJ1-4	CATSRDKGQGYEKLFF	TGTGCCACCAGCAGAGATAAGGGACAGGGTTATGAAAAACTGTTTTTT
TRBV5-1	-	TRBD2	TRBJ2-1	CASSLRAGDYNEQFF	TGCGCCAGCAGCTTGAGGGCGGGGGACTACAATGAGCAGTTCTTC
TRBV5-5	-	TRBD2	TRBJ2-2	CASSWAGNPSGGAMGELFF	TGTGCCAGCAGCTGGGCCGGGAACCCTAGCGGGGGGGCCATGGGGGAGCTGTTTTTT
TRBV4-1	-	-	TRBJ2-1	CASSLRGAKDEQFF	TGCGCCAGCAGCCTACGGGGGGCCAAGGATGAGCAGTTCTTC
TRBV18	-	-	TRBJ1-2	CASSPPDRDYGYTF	TGTGCCAGCTCACCCCCAGACAGAGACTATGGCTACACCTTC
TRBV18	-	-	TRBJ2-1	CASSPERINEQFF	TGTGCCAGCTCCCCGGAGAGGATCAATGAGCAGTTCTTC
TRBV5-1	once	-	TRBJ2-5	CASSLAEETQYF	TGCGCCAGCAGCTTGGCAGAAGAGACCCAGTACTTC
TRBV6-1	-	TRBD1	TRBJ2-3	CASTPTGEITDTQYF	TGTGCCAGCACCCCGACAGGGGAAATCACAGATACGCAGTATTTT
TRBV5-1	-	-	TRBJ2-7	CASSLAGGSTYEQYF	TGCGCCAGCAGCTTGGCCGGGGGTAGCACCTACGAGCAGTACTTC
TRBV9	-	-	TRBJ1-6	CASSVEEGSTLHF	TGTGCCAGCAGCGTAGAGGAGGGCTCGACCCTCCACTTT
TRBV27	once	-	TRBJ1-4	CASSLYGRVNEKLFF	TGTGCCAGCAGTTTATACGGCAGGGTCAATGAAAAACTGTTTTTT
TRBV27	once	TRBD1	TRBJ2-7	CASRPIGTGLVEQYF	TGTGCCAGCAGACCAATCGGGACAGGTTTAGTCGAGCAGTACTTC
TRBV15	-	-	TRBJ1-1	CATSEQSDTEAFF	TGTGCCACCAGCGAACAAAGCGACACTGAAGCTTTCTTT
TRBV28	few	TRBD1	TRBJ1-5	CASSLWTGEGYSNQPQHF	TGTGCCAGCAGCCTCTGGACAGGGGAAGGGTATAGCAATCAGCCCCAGCATTTT
TRBV7-2	once	-	TRBJ2-7	CASSRGTDTYEQYF	TGTGCCAGCAGCAGGGGGACGGACACCTACGAGCAGTACTTC
TRBV27	-	-	TRBJ1-1	CASSHWDTGMNTEAFF	TGTGCCAGCAGTCACTGGGACACCGGCATGAACACTGAAGCTTTCTTT
TRBV5-5	-	TRBD1	TRBJ1-1	CASSLPGQGLLAAFF	TGTGCCAGCAGCCTCCCGGGACAGGGGCTCCTGGCCGCTTTCTTT
TRBV28	-	TRBD2	TRBJ2-7	CASSESGARRYEQYF	TGTGCCAGCAGTGAGAGCGGGGCCCGCCGGTACGAGCAGTACTTC
TRBV7-9	once	TRBD2	TRBJ2-7	CASSLGGTSSYEQYF	TGTGCCAGCAGCTTAGGCGGGACTAGCTCCTACGAGCAGTACTTC
TRBV27	-	TRBD1	TRBJ1-2	CASSFYRGYYGYTF	TGTGCCAGCAGTTTTTACAGGGGGTACTATGGCTACACCTTC
TRBV5-4	-	-	TRBJ1-3	CASSDDRLSTGNTIYF	TGTGCCAGCAGTGACGACAGGTTAAGCACTGGAAACACCATATATTTT
TRBV7-3	-	-	TRBJ2-1	CASSLLVGGSSYNEQFF	TGTGCCAGCAGCTTACTAGTTGGGGGGAGCTCCTACAATGAGCAGTTCTTC
TRBV7-8	-	-	TRBJ2-2	CASSLGPANTGELFF	TGTGCCAGCAGCTTGGGGCCAGCGAACACCGGGGAGCTGTTTTTT
TRBV7-9	-	-	TRBJ2-5	CASSLAAGAGTQYF	TGTGCCAGCAGCTTAGCGGCAGGGGCAGGGACCCAGTACTTC
TRBV10-3	-	-	TRBJ1-2	CAISGEVQGLGYTF	TGTGCCATCAGTGGCGAGGTCCAGGGTCTCGGCTACACCTTC
TRBV5-4	-	TRBD1	TRBJ1-5	CAIGGQKRGNQPQHF	TGTGCCATTGGGGGACAGAAAAGGGGCAATCAGCCCCAGCATTTT
TRBV2	-	-	TRBJ2-7	CASSASVPGEPYEQYF	TGTGCCAGCAGTGCCTCAGTCCCGGGAGAACCCTACGAGCAGTACTTC
TRBV7-3	-	-	TRBJ2-6	CASSLSGSGASVLTF	TGTGCCAGCAGCTTATCGGGTTCTGGGGCCAGCGTCCTGACTTTC
TRBV5-6	-	-	TRBJ2-7	CASSFRRGRYEQYF	TGTGCCAGCAGCTTTCGACGGGGGAGATACGAGCAGTACTTC
TRBV11-2	-	-	TRBJ1-2	CASSFPGEGGYTF	TGTGCCAGCAGCTTCCCGGGGGAAGGTGGCTACACCTTC
TRBV11-2	-	TRBD2	TRBJ2-5	CASSLVLAGGVTQYF	TGTGCCAGCAGCTTGGTATTAGCGGGGGGAGTGACCCAGTACTTC